This T cell receptor beta chain was identified during a study of T-cell memory formation after mild COVID-19. This CDR3 is built from 17 residues. V lost 0 bases, J lost 2 bases, and 14 bases lay in between. The germline CDR1 and CDR2 sequences are MNHEY and SVGAGI. One entry per CDR3 protein, called by TCRdb with MiXCR from the 5' RACE reads. This table has about 35,000 distinct CDR3 sequences, around 20% appearing once. This clonotype was found many times. Material for sequencing was PBMCs or a T cell subset sorted from them (not recorded which). The clonotype comes from an adult who had mild COVID-19 (a few samples of this study predate the infection). Cell type and time point are not known. The chain is built from TRBV6-5 and TRBJ1-5, with D perhaps matching TRBD1 (5 bases). Here the CDR3 reads CASSYSRPGAGNQPQHF. The CDR3 nucleotides read TGTGCCAGCAGTTACTCGCGACCCGGGGCGGGCAATCAGCCCCAGCATTTT.